One T cell receptor beta chain is described in this entry. The antigen remains undetermined. The CDR3 is 16 residues long. Per germline, CDR1 SGHRS and CDR2 YFSETQ. The V and J ends lost 4 bases and 4 bases, in that order; junction bases with no gene match: 9. The data stem from a study of beta chain features in type 1 diabetes. General study points: Among patients with Type 1 diabetes, TCRB CDR3s were moderately but significantly shorter in every one of the four CD4+ subsets.

Sequenced material consisted of expressed TCRB transcripts (all of the isolated RNA was reverse transcribed). Roughly 3.5 million reads per sample were averaged for naive, central memory and regulatory samples. Method: immunoSEQ multiplex PCR; TCRdb's copy keeps in-frame clones and lacks some. Among a few hundred thousand clones listed, roughly an eighth were seen once. The material sequenced was naive CD4+ T cells from blood. The receptor was derived from a woman under 30 with type 1 diabetes. This chain joins TRBV5-1 and TRBJ2-1, with TRBD2 matching 9 bases. The CDR3 loop reads CASSNGPGLAYNEQFF. The CDR3 DNA reads TGCGCCAGCAGCAACGGACCGGGACTAGCTTACAATGAGCAGTTCTTC. Using reference TRBV5-1 and TRBJ2-1 for the parts outside the CDR3, the full variable domain is KAGVTQTPRYLIKTRGQQVTLSCSPISGHRSVSWYQQTPGQGLQFLFEYFSETQRNKGNFPGRFSGRQFSNSRSEMNVSTLELGDSALYLCASSNGPGLAYNEQFFGPGTRLTVL.